Listed below are T cell receptor beta chains from one sample, sequenced in a study of blood T cells in healthy people across ages. TCRdb analysed the 5' RACE reads with MiXCR anew, one entry per CDR3 protein. Of about 570,000 distinct CDR3 sequences detected, 27% appear once; the ten largest clones hold 15% to 20%. The sequenced sample consisted of blood. These receptors all stem from a woman aged 70-85 years in good health. The CDR3 runs from the conserved cysteine through the conserved F or W. Each record gives: CDR3 protein, CDR3 DNA, clone size, J gene, D gene, V gene. A D gene is named only where the DNA matches it firmly. For some rows the clone size is stated as once, few or many, or as a class when expanded; others skip it.

CDR3aa: CASSATGNQETQYF; CDR3nt: TGTGCCAGCAGCGCTACAGGGAACCAAGAGACCCAGTACTTC; abundance: few; j_gene: TRBJ2-5; d_gene: .; v_gene: TRBV9
CDR3aa: CASSPRGSLLYEQYF; CDR3nt: TGTGCCAGCAGCCCTCGTGGGTCTCTCCTCTACGAGCAGTACTTC; abundance: few; j_gene: TRBJ2-7; d_gene: .; v_gene: TRBV14
CDR3aa: CASSLDGHNEQFF; CDR3nt: TGCGCCAGCAGCTTGGACGGCCACAATGAGCAGTTCTTC; abundance: few; j_gene: TRBJ2-1; d_gene: .; v_gene: TRBV5-1
CDR3aa: CASSSAGGAEAFF; CDR3nt: TGTGCCAGCAGCTCCGCAGGGGGGGCTGAAGCTTTCTTT; abundance: .; j_gene: TRBJ1-1; d_gene: TRBD1; v_gene: TRBV7-6
CDR3aa: CASSWDRLDYGYTF; CDR3nt: TGCGCCAGCAGCTGGGACAGGCTCGACTATGGCTACACCTTC; abundance: few; j_gene: TRBJ1-2; d_gene: TRBD1; v_gene: TRBV5-1
CDR3aa: CSARDQGQGYFQGMNTEAFF; CDR3nt: TGCAGTGCTAGAGATCAGGGACAGGGATATTTCCAGGGTATGAACACTGAAGCTTTCTTT; abundance: .; j_gene: TRBJ1-1; d_gene: TRBD1; v_gene: TRBV20-1
CDR3aa: CSASKPVGTDTQYF; CDR3nt: TGCAGTGCTTCGAAGCCCGTCGGCACAGATACGCAGTATTTT; abundance: few; j_gene: TRBJ2-3; d_gene: .; v_gene: TRBV20-1
CDR3aa: CASSLGDLISPLHF; CDR3nt: TGCGCCAGCAGCTTGGGGGACTTGATTTCACCCCTCCACTTT; abundance: many; j_gene: TRBJ1-6; d_gene: .; v_gene: TRBV5-1
CDR3aa: CASSLSGTEWNTEAFF; CDR3nt: TGTGCCAGCAGCTTATCTGGGACAGAGTGGAACACTGAAGCTTTCTTT; abundance: .; j_gene: TRBJ1-1; d_gene: TRBD1; v_gene: TRBV11-3
CDR3aa: CASSLERPVYGYTF; CDR3nt: TGTGCCAGCAGCCTAGAGAGGCCCGTCTATGGCTACACCTTC; abundance: few; j_gene: TRBJ1-2; d_gene: .; v_gene: TRBV12-3/TRBV12-4
CDR3aa: CATSKGQGDVYEQYF; CDR3nt: TGTGCCACCAGCAAAGGACAGGGTGATGTCTACGAGCAGTACTTC; abundance: .; j_gene: TRBJ2-7; d_gene: TRBD1; v_gene: TRBV15
CDR3aa: CASSVLGVTDQETQYF; CDR3nt: TGTGCCAGCAGCGTCTTAGGGGTGACGGACCAAGAGACCCAGTACTTC; abundance: .; j_gene: TRBJ2-5; d_gene: .; v_gene: TRBV9
CDR3aa: CASSYGTSGKTQYF; CDR3nt: TGTGCCAGCAGTTACGGGACTAGCGGGAAGACCCAGTACTTC; abundance: .; j_gene: TRBJ2-5; d_gene: TRBD2; v_gene: TRBV6-2/TRBV6-3
CDR3aa: CASSRTGRNYGYTF; CDR3nt: TGTGCCAGCAGTCGGACGGGGAGAAACTATGGCTACACCTTC; abundance: few; j_gene: TRBJ1-2; d_gene: .; v_gene: TRBV7-9
CDR3aa: CATQTGGGGYTF; CDR3nt: TGTGCCACCCAAACAGGGGGAGGCGGCTACACCTTC; abundance: few; j_gene: TRBJ1-2; d_gene: TRBD1; v_gene: TRBV10-3
CDR3aa: CASRDPGGTGELFF; CDR3nt: TGTGCCAGCAGGGACCCTGGCGGGACCGGGGAGCTGTTTTTT; abundance: .; j_gene: TRBJ2-2; d_gene: .; v_gene: TRBV7-2
CDR3aa: CSARTSGRREAQYF; CDR3nt: TGCAGTGCCAGGACTAGCGGAAGACGGGAGGCCCAGTACTTC; abundance: few; j_gene: TRBJ2-5; d_gene: TRBD2; v_gene: TRBV20-1
CDR3aa: CASTPLRATNTEAFF; CDR3nt: TGTGCCAGCACCCCCCTCCGGGCCACGAACACTGAAGCTTTCTTT; abundance: .; j_gene: TRBJ1-1; d_gene: .; v_gene: TRBV28
CDR3aa: CASSTGWVNTEAFF; CDR3nt: TGCGCCAGCAGCACGGGTTGGGTGAACACTGAAGCTTTCTTT; abundance: few; j_gene: TRBJ1-1; d_gene: .; v_gene: TRBV5-1
CDR3aa: CASSQGRSGNYGYTF; CDR3nt: TGTGCCAGCAGCCAAGGTCGGTCAGGGAACTATGGCTACACCTTC; abundance: .; j_gene: TRBJ1-2; d_gene: .; v_gene: TRBV14
CDR3aa: CASASGLGFYGYTF; CDR3nt: TGTGCCAGCGCGTCGGGGCTCGGGTTTTATGGCTACACCTTC; abundance: .; j_gene: TRBJ1-2; d_gene: .; v_gene: TRBV9
CDR3aa: CASSRGTSVSTDTQYF; CDR3nt: TGTGCCAGCAGCAGGGGAACATCCGTTAGCACAGATACGCAGTATTTT; abundance: few; j_gene: TRBJ2-3; d_gene: .; v_gene: TRBV3-1
CDR3aa: CASSQYFLPQGQGVSNEKLFF; CDR3nt: TGTGCCAGCAGCCAATACTTCCTCCCCCAGGGGCAGGGAGTCTCTAATGAAAAACTGTTTTTT; abundance: few; j_gene: TRBJ1-4; d_gene: .; v_gene: TRBV4-2
CDR3aa: CASSQAQGYYGYTF; CDR3nt: TGCGCCAGCAGCCAAGCACAGGGGTACTATGGCTACACCTTC; abundance: few; j_gene: TRBJ1-2; d_gene: TRBD1; v_gene: TRBV4-3
CDR3aa: CASTPFGSNYRYTF; CDR3nt: TGTGCCAGCACCCCCTTCGGGTCTAACTATCGCTACACCTTC; abundance: .; j_gene: TRBJ1-2; d_gene: .; v_gene: TRBV5-6
CDR3aa: CASGREGQGAVGYTF; CDR3nt: TGTGCTAGTGGCCGCGAGGGACAGGGGGCCGTTGGCTACACCTTC; abundance: few; j_gene: TRBJ1-2; d_gene: TRBD1; v_gene: TRBV12-5
CDR3aa: CASRRSETQYF; CDR3nt: TGCGCCAGCAGGAGGTCCGAGACCCAGTACTTC; abundance: few; j_gene: TRBJ2-5; d_gene: .; v_gene: TRBV5-1
CDR3aa: CASSLRVGRDTEAFF; CDR3nt: TGCGCCAGCAGCTTGCGGGTGGGAAGGGACACTGAAGCTTTCTTT; abundance: .; j_gene: TRBJ1-1; d_gene: .; v_gene: TRBV5-1
CDR3aa: CATSDPSGGASDTQYF; CDR3nt: TGTGCCACCAGTGACCCTAGCGGGGGGGCCTCGGATACGCAGTATTTT; abundance: .; j_gene: TRBJ2-3; d_gene: TRBD2; v_gene: TRBV24-1
CDR3aa: CASSFPGQRTDTQYF; CDR3nt: TGTGCCAGCAGCTTTCCGGGACAGCGCACAGATACGCAGTATTTT; abundance: few; j_gene: TRBJ2-3; d_gene: TRBD1; v_gene: TRBV7-2
CDR3aa: CASSGSRLAGGNEQFF; CDR3nt: TGTGCCAGCAGCGGCAGCAGACTAGCGGGGGGCAATGAGCAGTTCTTC; abundance: .; j_gene: TRBJ2-1; d_gene: TRBD2; v_gene: TRBV7-2
CDR3aa: CSANENSDGYTF; CDR3nt: TGCAGTGCTAACGAGAACAGTGATGGCTACACCTTC; abundance: .; j_gene: TRBJ1-2; d_gene: .; v_gene: TRBV20-1
CDR3aa: CRGTLGVTNTEAFF; CDR3nt: TGCAGGGGGACGTTGGGGGTTACGAACACTGAAGCTTTCTTT; abundance: few; j_gene: TRBJ1-1; d_gene: .; v_gene: TRBV20-1
CDR3aa: CASSPKGNTEAFF; CDR3nt: TGTGCCAGCAGCCCCAAGGGGAACACTGAAGCTTTCTTT; abundance: .; j_gene: TRBJ1-1; d_gene: .; v_gene: TRBV12-3/TRBV12-4
CDR3aa: CASSFLGGGLTDTQYF; CDR3nt: TGTGCCAGCAGCTTCTTAGGCGGGGGGCTCACAGATACGCAGTATTTT; abundance: .; j_gene: TRBJ2-3; d_gene: TRBD2; v_gene: TRBV7-8
CDR3aa: CASSGPGTVRTEAFF; CDR3nt: TGTGCCAGCAGCGGCCCCGGGACAGTAAGAACTGAAGCTTTCTTT; abundance: .; j_gene: TRBJ1-1; d_gene: TRBD1; v_gene: TRBV9
CDR3aa: CASSVDGVRGMTEKLFF; CDR3nt: TGTGCCAGCAGCGTAGATGGTGTTCGGGGGATGACTGAAAAACTGTTTTTT; abundance: .; j_gene: TRBJ1-4; d_gene: .; v_gene: TRBV9
CDR3aa: CALSGLHNEQFF; CDR3nt: TGTGCGCTTTCAGGCCTACACAATGAGCAGTTCTTC; abundance: few; j_gene: TRBJ2-1; d_gene: .; v_gene: TRBV6-6
CDR3aa: CATSELGLAGGLNNEQFF; CDR3nt: TGTGCCACCAGTGAACTCGGACTAGCGGGGGGGCTTAACAATGAGCAGTTCTTC; abundance: .; j_gene: TRBJ2-1; d_gene: TRBD2; v_gene: TRBV24-1
CDR3aa: CASSEYLSSSYEQYF; CDR3nt: TGTGCCAGCAGTGAATATCTATCTAGCTCCTACGAGCAGTACTTC; abundance: .; j_gene: TRBJ2-7; d_gene: .; v_gene: TRBV6-1
CDR3aa: CSVELPGQEEETQYF; CDR3nt: TGCAGCGTTGAACTACCGGGACAGGAGGAAGAGACCCAGTACTTC; abundance: .; j_gene: TRBJ2-5; d_gene: TRBD1; v_gene: TRBV29-1
CDR3aa: CASGQPSYEQYF; CDR3nt: TGTGCCAGCGGACAGCCGTCCTACGAGCAGTACTTC; abundance: few; j_gene: TRBJ2-7; d_gene: .; v_gene: TRBV9
CDR3aa: CASKLMGASADTQYF; CDR3nt: TGCGCCAGCAAGTTAATGGGGGCTAGCGCAGATACGCAGTATTTT; abundance: .; j_gene: TRBJ2-3; d_gene: .; v_gene: TRBV5-1
CDR3aa: CASSRRGAAMNTEAFF; CDR3nt: TGTGCCAGCAGCCGCCGGGGGGCGGCGATGAACACTGAAGCTTTCTTT; abundance: few; j_gene: TRBJ1-1; d_gene: .; v_gene: TRBV6-5
CDR3aa: CASSNIAGGYNERFF; CDR3nt: TGTGCCAGCAGTAATATAGCGGGGGGCTACAATGAGCGGTTCTTC; abundance: few; j_gene: TRBJ2-1; d_gene: TRBD2; v_gene: TRBV27
CDR3aa: CSSGQGASQPQHF; CDR3nt: TGCAGCTCCGGACAGGGGGCCAGTCAGCCCCAGCATTTT; abundance: .; j_gene: TRBJ1-5; d_gene: TRBD1; v_gene: TRBV20-1
CDR3aa: CASIGHGDGYTF; CDR3nt: TGTGCCAGCATCGGACATGGGGATGGCTACACCTTC; abundance: .; j_gene: TRBJ1-2; d_gene: .; v_gene: TRBV5-5